This T cell receptor beta chain stems from a study of PD-1 blockade in mismatch repair-deficient tumors. Whole-study results and caveats: Tumor-resident clones, often absent from pretreatment blood, expanded after pembrolizumab and then contracted.

Details on this clone: Its antigen remains unknown.

The J segment lost 6 bases and the V segment lost 0 bases, leaving 6 bases of the junction unmatched. Germline V gene sequence: CDR1 SGHTA, CDR2 FQGTGA. The CDR3 runs 16 residues. Sequenced by immunoSEQ multiplex PCR; TCRdb stores in-frame clones only, minus some. The table shows roughly 130,000 clones, with about nine tenths occurring only once. This chain links TRBV7-3 with TRBJ2-2; 8 positions match TRBD1. The TCR was taken from an adult with mismatch repair-deficient cancer. Sample: peripheral blood, taken approximately 71 weeks after starting pembrolizumab. The CDR3 spells CASSLTVQGAPGELFF. CDR3 bases: TGTGCCAGCAGCTTAACGGTTCAGGGGGCGCCCGGGGAGCTGTTTTTT.